This T cell receptor (beta chain) is from a study of cytomegalovirus exposure and HLA in healthy donors. Looking at the study overall: The same platform used for the 650 to 700 first-cohort repertoires was also used for the 130 or so validation repertoires, as a later analysis reported.

The study's findings and limits: Many donors carried some public TCRs, although rarity characterized most TCR sequences. According to reports, the classifier identified cytomegalovirus status with high specificity and sensitivity.

This table comes from immunoSEQ multiplex PCR, and its TCRdb copy is limited to in-frame clones, with some not included. The data hold 140,000 or so clones, with 85% to 90% observed a single time. Comment on this clone: What it binds is unknown. An end of the junction differs from the germline gene, which may be a read error.

Sequencing used PBMCs. This receptor was identified in a woman aged 30 to 39 in good health and CMV-seropositive.

The CDR3 DNA sequence: TGTGCCAGCAGCCTAGCGGGAGTTTACGAGCAGTACTTC. Amino acids: CASSLAGVYEQYF. This chain joins TRBV7-8 and TRBJ2-7, with 10 bases matching TRBD2. The CDR3 contains 13 residues. The germline CDR1 and CDR2 sequences are SGHVS and FQNEAQ.